This T cell receptor (beta chain) was observed in a study of shared clonotypes between healthy human individuals. V lost 6 bases, J lost 0 bases, and 3 bases stayed unmatched. The CDR3 spans 15 residues. Germline V CDR1 and CDR2: MDHEN, SYDVKM. Every donor, a Caucasian adult, lived in Nashville, Tennessee. Each sorted subset replicate got 200 ng genomic DNA, around 29,000 genomes. The data were produced by immunoSEQ multiplex PCR, yet TCRdb's version contains in-frame clones alone and is incomplete. The table shows around 510,000 clones, with roughly 95% occurring only once. J is TRBJ2-4 and V is TRBV28; TRBD1 matches 9 bases. Sequences were obtained from naive CD4+ T cells sorted from blood. Regarding subset: CD45RA+ positively selected. The sequence was obtained from a woman in her twenties or thirties in good health. The chain's CDR3 is CASRGQGPAKNIQYF. The CDR3 DNA follows: TGTGCCAGCAGGGGACAGGGCCCAGCCAAAAACATTCAGTACTTC.